These 30 T cell receptor beta chains came from one sample sequenced in a study of shared clonotypes between healthy human individuals. Using immunoSEQ multiplex PCR, the repertoire was profiled, and TCRdb retains in-frame clones only, with some absent. Among around 2.5 million clones, approximately 94% were seen once, and the ten largest hold roughly 0.36%. Sequencing used naive CD4+ T cells from PBMCs. Subset of the sample: CD45RA+ positively selected. These TCRs come from a man in his late teens or twenties in good health. Some clones in this sample may be carry-over from other donors' samples.

This chain uses TRBV5-1 with TRBJ2-1; the match to TRBD2 covers 9 bases. From germline, CDR1 is SGHRS and CDR2 YFSETQ. The ends lost 2 bases at V and 4 bases at J; junction bases unmatched: 7. The CDR3 has 16 amino acids. CDR3 residues: CASSLQAGGLYNEQFF. The CDR3 DNA reads TGCGCCAGCAGCTTACAGGCGGGAGGGCTGTACAATGAGCAGTTCTTC.

With regard to this clone: Mismatch with germline at one junction end may stem from a read error. This chain links TRBV4-1 with TRBJ2-5; D is ambiguous. This CDR3 has 13 residues. From germline, CDR1 is MGHRA and CDR2 YSYEKL. CDR3 nucleotide sequence: TGCGCCAGCAGCAAAGAGAACCAAGAGACCCAGTACTTC. Translating gives CASSKENQETQYF.

The chain employs TRBV4-1 and TRBJ1-2, with unresolved D. Germline CDR1 is MGHRA and CDR2 is YSYEKL. The V gene lost 1 base and the J gene lost 9 bases, with 18 bases spanning the gap. The CDR3 has 15 residues. CDR3 protein: CASSQGTQLRGSYTF. DNA of the CDR3: TGCGCCAGCAGCCAAGGAACTCAACTTCGAGGGAGCTACACCTTC.

Details on this clone: The same CDR3 can be traced to other DNA sequences in this sample. The CDR3 DNA reads as TGTGCTAGTGGTAGGGACAGCTCCTACGAGCAGTACTTC. Its protein is CASGRDSSYEQYF. The chain combines TRBV12-5 with TRBJ2-7; TRBD1 matches at 7 bases. The CDR3 length is 13 residues. V lost 5 bases, J lost 0 bases, and 1 base stayed unmatched. CDR1 and CDR2 (germline): LGHNT, FRNRAP. Together with reference TRBV12-5 and TRBJ2-7, the CDR3 gives the full variable domain: DARVTQTPRHKVTEMGQEVTMRCQPILGHNTVFWYRQTMMQGLELLAYFRNRAPLDDSGMPKDRFSAEMPDATLATLKIQPSEPRDSAVYFCASGRDSSYEQYFGPGTRLTVT.

The chain uses TRBV7-9 and TRBJ2-6; D is perhaps TRBD1 (5 bases). Germline V gene sequence: CDR1 SEHNR, CDR2 FQNEAQ (reference sequence). Trimming cost V 2 bases and J 0 bases, with 14 bases left between them. The CDR3 extends over 18 amino acids. DNA of the CDR3: TGTGCCAGCAGCTTAAAGGGGCGCCAGGGCTCTGGGGCCAACGTCCTGACTTTC. Amino acid sequence: CASSLKGRQGSGANVLTF.

The chain has TRBV7-9 and TRBJ2-5; maybe TRBD2 (6 bases). The end of the DNA fits TRBJ2-7 better, so the J call may be wrong. Per germline, CDR1 SEHNR and CDR2 FQNEAQ (reference sequence). The CDR3 sequence is 14 residues long. CDR3: CASSNRGTHYEQYF. CDR3 in DNA: TGTGCCAGCAGCAACCGCGGGACTCACTACGAGCAGTACTTC.

This clone was seen only once. The rearrangement links TRBV5-6 to TRBJ2-5; D is perhaps TRBD2 (6 bases). Germline V gene lookup returns CDR1 SGHDT and CDR2 YYEEEE. Trimming removed 0 bases at V and 2 bases at J, with 11 bases between. CDR3 length: 15 residues. The CDR3 protein is CASSLGRERQETQYF. CDR3 DNA sequence: TGTGCCAGCAGCTTGGGACGGGAGAGACAAGAGACCCAGTACTTC.

Only one count was recorded for this clone. The V gene is TRBV28, the J gene TRBJ2-7; TRBD2 aligns across 7 bases. This CDR3 comprises 14 residues. Germline-derived CDR1 and CDR2 are MDHEN and SYDVKM. V shed 7 bases, J shed 0 bases, and the junction held 6 bases outside the gene matches. The CDR3 loop reads CASTTGGSSYEQYF. The DNA for the CDR3 is TGTGCCAGCACGACGGGCGGGAGCTCCTACGAGCAGTACTTC. The whole variable domain, filled in from reference TRBV28 and TRBJ2-7, reads DVKVTQSSRYLVKRTGEKVFLECVQDMDHENMFWYRQDPGLGLRLIYFSYDVKMKEKGDIPEGYSVSREKKERFSLILESASTNQTSMYLCASTTGGSSYEQYFGPGTRLTVT.

V gene TRBV7-9 combines with J gene TRBJ1-3; D is undetermined. CDR3 length: 14 amino acids. Trimming took off 4 bases at V and 0 bases at J, with 7 bases between the two ends. Germline CDR1 reads SEHNR; CDR2 reads FQNEAQ (reference sequence). CDR3 sequence (DNA): TGTGCCAGCAGCTCAATCCGCTCTGGAAACACCATATATTTT. It is translated as CASSSIRSGNTIYF.

The chain carries TRBV23-1 and TRBJ1-1, with TRBD1 identical over 12 bases. TRBV23-1 is known as an ORF, though its function is uncertain. V shed 2 bases, J shed 11 bases, and the junction held 15 bases outside the gene matches. The CDR3 runs to 17 residues. CDR3 nucleotides: TGCGCCAGCAGTCAAACCTCAAGGGGGGGACAGGGGGCGTGGGCTTTCTTT. Encoded protein: CASSQTSRGGQGAWAFF.

V and J are TRBV10-3 and TRBJ1-1; perhaps TRBD1 as D (6 bases). This CDR3 is 12 amino acids long. The V gene lost 11 bases and the J gene lost 5 bases, with 15 bases spanning the gap. Germline values: CDR1 ENHRY, CDR2 SYGVKD. CDR3 DNA: TGTGCCGGCCGACAGGAGGGAACTGAAGCTTTCTTT. Its protein product is CAGRQEGTEAFF.

The chain couples TRBV9 to TRBJ2-3; D may be TRBD1 (6 bases). The CDR3 sequence is 15 residues long. The V end lost 0 bases, the J end lost 6 bases, and 14 bases lay between the germline ends. Per the germline V gene, CDR1 is SGDLS and CDR2 is YYNGEE. The CDR3 here is CASSVAGPQGDTQYF. For the CDR3, the DNA is TGTGCCAGCAGCGTAGCGGGACCCCAGGGGGATACGCAGTATTTT.

The chain couples TRBV2 to TRBJ1-5, with 7 bases that match TRBD1. Germline V gene data show CDR1 as SNHLY and CDR2 as FYNNEI. The CDR3 is 14 amino acids. Trimming at V came to 7 bases and at J to 3 bases, leaving 6 bases not matched to a gene. This CDR3 is CASNRQGLNQPQHF. The DNA for the CDR3 is TGTGCCAGCAATAGACAGGGCCTCAATCAGCCCCAGCATTTT.

This CDR3 reads CASSLPGQGAEQYF. CDR3 DNA: TGTGCCAGCAGTCTCCCGGGACAGGGTGCCGAGCAGTACTTC. V is TRBV5-6 and J is TRBJ2-7; 9 bases agree with TRBD1. Per germline, CDR1 SGHDT and CDR2 YYEEEE. This CDR3 comprises 14 residues. J lost 6 bases, V lost 5 bases, and 9 bases had no gene match.

This chain connects TRBV15 to TRBJ1-1, with TRBD1 matching over 7 bases. Trimming removed 5 bases from V and 10 bases from J; junction bases left unmatched: 16. The length of the CDR3 is 15 residues. The germline V gene has CDR1 LNHNV and CDR2 YYDKDF (reference sequence). Here the CDR3 reads CATSPYLVQQGRAFF. The CDR3 DNA is TGTGCCACCAGCCCTTACCTCGTCCAACAGGGGAGAGCTTTCTTT.

V is TRBV7-2 and J is TRBJ1-1; 7 bases line up with TRBD1. V shed 2 bases and J 6 bases; nucleotides not matched to a gene: 6. Looked up from germline, CDR1 is SGHTA and CDR2 is FQGNSA. The CDR3 has 14 residues. In DNA form, the CDR3 reads TGTGCCAGCAGCTTACGACAGGGCTTCGCTGAAGCTTTCTTT. This encodes CASSLRQGFAEAFF.

V is TRBV15 and J is TRBJ2-5; D not resolved. This CDR3 has 13 amino acids. Deletions cut 0 bases from V and 1 base from J, with 3 bases between. Germline values: CDR1 LNHNV, CDR2 YYDKDF (reference sequence). CDR3 region: CATSRDPQETQYF. For the CDR3, the DNA is TGTGCCACCAGCAGAGATCCCCAAGAGACCCAGTACTTC. Full variable domain (rest looked up from reference TRBV15 and TRBJ2-5): DAMVIQNPRYQVTQFGKPVTLSCSQTLNHNVMYWYQQKSSQAPKLLFHYYDKDFNNEADTPDNFQSRRPNTSFCFLDIRSPGLGDTAMYLCATSRDPQETQYFGPGTRLLVL.

This clone was seen just once. Other DNA sequences within the sample encode an identical CDR3. The chain has TRBV9 and TRBJ2-1, with TRBD2 matching 7 bases. V lost 0 bases to trimming and J lost 3 bases; unmatched junction nucleotides: 3. The CDR3 totals 15 residues. Per the germline V gene, CDR1 is SGDLS and CDR2 is YYNGEE. CDR3 in DNA: TGTGCCAGCAGCGTAGTAAGCGGGAACTACAATGAGCAGTTCTTC. Residues: CASSVVSGNYNEQFF.

DNA of the CDR3: TGTGCCAGCAGTGAGTGGACTAGCGGGAGAATGCTCCCGTCGGACAATGAGCAGTTCTTC. It specifies CASSEWTSGRMLPSDNEQFF. The J gene is TRBJ2-1, the V gene TRBV2, with TRBD2 identical over 13 bases. Trimming at V came to 3 bases and at J to 5 bases, leaving 16 bases not matched to a gene. The CDR3 has 20 amino acids. Germline V gene lookup returns CDR1 SNHLY and CDR2 FYNNEI.

The V gene is TRBV15, the J gene TRBJ1-5; a possible D gene is TRBD1 (6 bases). Germline CDR1 and CDR2: LNHNV and YYDKDF (reference sequence). V was trimmed by 0 bases and J by 6 bases, leaving 15 bases between them. The CDR3 is 16 residues long. The CDR3 region has the DNA TGTGCCACCAGCAGAGATCAGGGGTCTCCGGTTCAGCCCCAGCATTTT. It encodes CATSRDQGSPVQPQHF.

V and J are TRBV18 and TRBJ2-3, with D possibly called TRBD1 or TRBD2 (5 bases each). The V end was cut by 0 bases, the J end by 3 bases, with 10 bases between. CDR1 KGHSH and CDR2 LQKENI come from the germline V gene. This CDR3 comprises 15 residues. The CDR3 is CASSPPRGGTDTQYF. DNA for the CDR3: TGTGCCAGCTCACCACCTCGTGGGGGAACAGATACGCAGTATTTT.

This clone was found once. V is TRBV6-5 and J is TRBJ2-3; perhaps TRBD2 as D (5 bases). Trimming pared 2 bases from V and 3 bases from J, leaving 9 bases between. This CDR3 is built from 14 residues. Per germline, CDR1 MNHEY and CDR2 SVGAGI. In DNA, the CDR3 is TGTGCCAGCAGTTACCGGGAAGGTACAGATACGCAGTATTTT. This codes for CASSYREGTDTQYF.

The chain has TRBV29-1 and TRBJ2-3; D call uncertain. V was shortened by 3 bases and J by 0 bases, with 4 bases between the two germline ends. The CDR3 loop spans 12 amino acids. CDR1 is SQVTM, CDR2 ANQGSEA, per germline. In DNA form, the CDR3 reads TGCAGCGTTGAGGCTAGCACAGATACGCAGTATTTT. As protein: CSVEASTDTQYF.

V is TRBV6-1 and J is TRBJ2-3; D possibly corresponds to TRBD2 (6 bases). V was shortened by 8 bases and J by 2 bases, with 14 bases between the two germline ends. Germline V gene lookup returns CDR1 MNHNS and CDR2 SASEGT. The CDR3 contains 14 residues. The chain's CDR3 is CASRGTYITDTQYF. CDR3 nucleotides: TGTGCCAGCCGTGGGACTTACATCACAGATACGCAGTATTTT.

The CDR3 is CSVGNREGGYEQYF. The DNA of the CDR3 is TGCAGCGTTGGTAACAGGGAAGGAGGCTACGAGCAGTACTTC. This chain uses TRBV29-1 with TRBJ2-7; D may be TRBD1 (6 bases). V lost 4 bases and J lost 3, with 16 bases in between. The CDR3 has 14 residues. Germline values: CDR1 SQVTM, CDR2 ANQGSEA.

The chain links TRBV18 to TRBJ1-2; 7 bases are a match to TRBD1. Losses at the gene ends were 4 bases for V and 5 bases for J; bases not matched to a gene: 4. The germline V gene has CDR1 KGHSH and CDR2 LQKENI. The CDR3 covers 13 residues. CDR3 amino acids: CASSQDRSYGYTF. Here the CDR3 DNA reads TGTGCCAGCTCACAGGACAGGAGTTATGGCTACACCTTC.

The chain combines TRBV27 with TRBJ2-4, with D unclear. Germline V gives CDR1 MNHEY, CDR2 SMNVEV (reference sequence). The CDR3 extends over 12 amino acids. Trimming took off 8 bases at V and 4 bases at J, with 9 bases between the two ends. DNA of the CDR3: TGTGCCAGCGGGCAGATTAAAAACATTCAGTACTTC. As protein: CASGQIKNIQYF.

The V call is TRBV6-6, the J call TRBJ1-5; D gene ambiguous. Trimming took off 6 bases at V and 9 bases at J, with 12 bases between the two ends. The CDR3 runs 12 residues. Germline CDR1 is MNHNY and CDR2 is SVGAGI (reference sequence). CDR3 amino acids: CASSRPGPPQHF. CDR3 DNA sequence: TGTGCCAGCAGCCGCCCGGGCCCGCCCCAGCATTTT.

This clone was observed once. The rearrangement links TRBV9 to TRBJ1-2, with TRBD1 matching over 7 bases. Germline CDR1 reads SGDLS; CDR2 reads YYNGEE. V lost 1 base to trimming and J lost 4 bases; unmatched junction nucleotides: 13. CDR3 size: 17 residues. The CDR3 sequence is CASSVTWTGVGSYGYTF. CDR3 DNA sequence: TGTGCCAGCAGCGTAACTTGGACAGGTGTAGGCAGCTATGGCTACACCTTC.

This clone was counted only a few times. The V gene is TRBV4-1, the J gene TRBJ1-4; no firm D call. The germline V and J ends were trimmed by 0 bases and 3 bases, with 5 bases remaining between them. The V gene's germline CDR1 is MGHRA and CDR2 YSYEKL. The CDR3 extends over 14 amino acids. This CDR3 is CASSQEGPNEKLFF. The CDR3 DNA reads TGCGCCAGCAGCCAAGAGGGCCCTAATGAAAAACTGTTTTTT.